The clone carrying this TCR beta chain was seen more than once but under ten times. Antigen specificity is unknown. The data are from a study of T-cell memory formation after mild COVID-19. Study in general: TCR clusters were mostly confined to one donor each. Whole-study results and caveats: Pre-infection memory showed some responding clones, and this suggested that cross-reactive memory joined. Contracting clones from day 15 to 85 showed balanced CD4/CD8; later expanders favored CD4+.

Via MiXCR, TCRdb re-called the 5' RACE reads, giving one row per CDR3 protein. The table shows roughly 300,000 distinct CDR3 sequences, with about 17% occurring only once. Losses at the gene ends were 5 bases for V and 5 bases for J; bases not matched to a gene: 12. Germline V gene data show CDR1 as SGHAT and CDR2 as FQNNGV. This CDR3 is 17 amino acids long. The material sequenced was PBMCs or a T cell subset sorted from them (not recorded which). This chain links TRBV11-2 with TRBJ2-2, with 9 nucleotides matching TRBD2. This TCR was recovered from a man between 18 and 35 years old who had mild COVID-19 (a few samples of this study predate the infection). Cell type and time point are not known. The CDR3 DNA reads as TGTGCCAGCAGCATGGGGTGGGCTAGCGGGGTGACCGGGGAGCTGTTTTTT. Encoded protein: CASSMGWASGVTGELFF.